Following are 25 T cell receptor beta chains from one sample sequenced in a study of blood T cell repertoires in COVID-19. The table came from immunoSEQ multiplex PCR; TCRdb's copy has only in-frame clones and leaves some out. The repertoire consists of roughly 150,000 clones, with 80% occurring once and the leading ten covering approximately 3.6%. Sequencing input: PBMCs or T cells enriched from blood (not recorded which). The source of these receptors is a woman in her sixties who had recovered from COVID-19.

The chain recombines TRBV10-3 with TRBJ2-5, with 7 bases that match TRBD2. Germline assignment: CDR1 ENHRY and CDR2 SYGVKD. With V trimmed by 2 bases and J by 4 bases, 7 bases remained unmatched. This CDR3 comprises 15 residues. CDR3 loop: CAISEGPGGRETQYF. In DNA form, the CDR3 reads TGTGCCATCAGTGAGGGGCCGGGGGGAAGAGAGACCCAGTACTTC.

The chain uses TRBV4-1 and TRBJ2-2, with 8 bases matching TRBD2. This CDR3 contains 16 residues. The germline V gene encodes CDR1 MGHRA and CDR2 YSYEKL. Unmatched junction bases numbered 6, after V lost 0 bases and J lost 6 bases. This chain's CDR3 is CASSQDPAGAAGELFF. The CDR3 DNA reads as TGCGCCAGCAGCCAAGATCCAGCGGGGGCCGCCGGGGAGCTGTTTTTT.

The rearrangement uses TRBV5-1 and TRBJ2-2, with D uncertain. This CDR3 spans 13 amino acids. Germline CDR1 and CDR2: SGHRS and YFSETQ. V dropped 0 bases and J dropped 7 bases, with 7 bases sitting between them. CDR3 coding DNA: TGCGCCAGCAGCTTGGGCAGAGGCGGGGAGCTGTTTTTT. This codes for CASSLGRGGELFF. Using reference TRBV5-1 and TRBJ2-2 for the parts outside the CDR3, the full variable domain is KAGVTQTPRYLIKTRGQQVTLSCSPISGHRSVSWYQQTPGQGLQFLFEYFSETQRNKGNFPGRFSGRQFSNSRSEMNVSTLELGDSALYLCASSLGRGGELFFGEGSRLTVL.

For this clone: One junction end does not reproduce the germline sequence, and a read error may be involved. CDR3 sequence: CASSKDSKNIQYF. The CDR3 nucleotides are TGCGCCAGCAGCAAAGACAGCAAAAACATTCAGTACTTC. The chain combines TRBV4-1 with TRBJ2-4, with D possibly matching TRBD1 (5 bases). The CDR3 contains 13 residues. CDR1 and CDR2 (germline): MGHRA, YSYEKL.

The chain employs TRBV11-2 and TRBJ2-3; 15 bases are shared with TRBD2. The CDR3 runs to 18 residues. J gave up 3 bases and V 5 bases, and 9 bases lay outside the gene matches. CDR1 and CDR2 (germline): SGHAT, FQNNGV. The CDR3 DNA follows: TGTGCCAGCAGCACAAGGACTAGCGGGGGGGCCAGAACAGATACGCAGTATTTT. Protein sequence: CASSTRTSGGARTDTQYF. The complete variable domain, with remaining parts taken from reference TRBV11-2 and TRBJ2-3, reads EAGVAQSPRYKIIEKRQSVAFWCNPISGHATLYWYQQILGQGPKLLIQFQNNGVVDDSQLPKDRFSAERLKGVDSTLKIQPAKLEDSAVYLCASSTRTSGGARTDTQYFGPGTRLTVL.

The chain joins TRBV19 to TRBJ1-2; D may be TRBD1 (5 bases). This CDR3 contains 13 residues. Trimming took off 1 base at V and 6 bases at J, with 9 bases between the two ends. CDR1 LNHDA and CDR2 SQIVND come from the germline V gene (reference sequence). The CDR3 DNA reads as TGTGCCAGTAGTATAGTGGGACTCGATGGCTACACCTTC. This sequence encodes CASSIVGLDGYTF.

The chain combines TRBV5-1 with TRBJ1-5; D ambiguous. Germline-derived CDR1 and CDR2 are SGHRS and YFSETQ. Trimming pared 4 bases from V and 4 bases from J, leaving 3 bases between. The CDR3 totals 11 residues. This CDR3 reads CASSPNQPQHF. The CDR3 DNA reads TGCGCCAGCAGCCCAAATCAGCCCCAGCATTTT.

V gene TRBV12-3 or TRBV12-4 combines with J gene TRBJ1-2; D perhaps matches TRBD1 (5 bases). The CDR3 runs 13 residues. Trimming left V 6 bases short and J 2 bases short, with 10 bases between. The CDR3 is CASSPGPNYGYTF. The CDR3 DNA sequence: TGTGCCAGCAGCCCAGGGCCCAACTATGGCTACACCTTC.

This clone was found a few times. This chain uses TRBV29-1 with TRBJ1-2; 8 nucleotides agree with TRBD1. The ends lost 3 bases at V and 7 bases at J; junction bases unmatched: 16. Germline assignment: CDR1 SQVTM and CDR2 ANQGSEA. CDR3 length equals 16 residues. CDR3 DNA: TGCAGCGTTGATTGGTTTCAGGGGGCTAGAGAGGTTGGCTACACCTTC. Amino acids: CSVDWFQGAREVGYTF.

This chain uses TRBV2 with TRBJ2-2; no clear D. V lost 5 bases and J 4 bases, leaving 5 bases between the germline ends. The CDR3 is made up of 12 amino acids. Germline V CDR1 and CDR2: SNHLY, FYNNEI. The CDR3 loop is CASSFSTGELFF. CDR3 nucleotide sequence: TGTGCCAGCAGTTTCAGCACCGGGGAGCTGTTTTTT.

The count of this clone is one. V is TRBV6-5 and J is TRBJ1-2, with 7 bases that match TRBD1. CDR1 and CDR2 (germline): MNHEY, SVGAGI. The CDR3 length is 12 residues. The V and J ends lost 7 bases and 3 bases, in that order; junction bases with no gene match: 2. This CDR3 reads CASTQGDYGYTF. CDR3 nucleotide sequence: TGTGCCAGCACCCAGGGGGACTATGGCTACACCTTC.

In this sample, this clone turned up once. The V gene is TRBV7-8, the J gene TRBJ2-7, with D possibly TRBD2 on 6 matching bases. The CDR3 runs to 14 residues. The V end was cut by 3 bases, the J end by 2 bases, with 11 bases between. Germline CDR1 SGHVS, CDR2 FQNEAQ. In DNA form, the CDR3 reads TGTGCCAGCAGCTTGGGGGGAAGTGCCTACGAGCAGTACTTC. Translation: CASSLGGSAYEQYF.

The CDR3 sequence: CASSPTFHRTGNNYGYTF. The CDR3 region has the DNA TGTGCCAGCAGCCCTACATTCCATCGGACAGGGAATAACTATGGCTACACCTTC. This sequence joins TRBV13 and TRBJ1-2; 8 nucleotides match TRBD1. V lost 5 bases and J lost 1; bases outside the gene matches: 15. This CDR3 comprises 18 residues. Per germline, CDR1 PRHDT and CDR2 FYEKMQ (reference sequence).

For the CDR3, the DNA is TGTGCCAGCAGTGAATACGGTGGTCGGGCTAATGAAAAACTGTTTTTT. Protein sequence: CASSEYGGRANEKLFF. This rearrangement joins TRBV6-1 to TRBJ1-4; D gene uncertain. This CDR3 region has 16 residues. V was pared by 2 bases and J by 3 bases, with 13 bases between. CDR1 and CDR2 from the germline V gene are MNHNS and SASEGT.

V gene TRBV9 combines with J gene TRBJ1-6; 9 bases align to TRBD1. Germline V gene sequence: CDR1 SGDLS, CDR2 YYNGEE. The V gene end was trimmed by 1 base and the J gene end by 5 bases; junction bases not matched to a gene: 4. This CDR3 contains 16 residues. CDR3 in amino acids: CASSVTRDRDNSPLHF. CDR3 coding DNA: TGTGCCAGCAGCGTAACCCGGGACAGGGATAATTCACCCCTCCACTTT.

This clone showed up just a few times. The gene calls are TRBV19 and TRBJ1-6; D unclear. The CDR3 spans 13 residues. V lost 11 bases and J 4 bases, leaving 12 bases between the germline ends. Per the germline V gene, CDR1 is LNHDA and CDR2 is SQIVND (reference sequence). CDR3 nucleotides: TGTGCCTCTAGAGCCGAGTATAATTCACCCCTCCACTTT. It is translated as CASRAEYNSPLHF.

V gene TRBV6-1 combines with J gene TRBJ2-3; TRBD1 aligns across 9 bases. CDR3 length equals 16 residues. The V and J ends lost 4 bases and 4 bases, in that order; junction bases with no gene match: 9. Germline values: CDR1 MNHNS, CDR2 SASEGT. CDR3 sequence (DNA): TGTGCCAGCAGTGCCTTGGACAGGGGTGCTGCAGATACGCAGTATTTT. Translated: CASSALDRGAADTQYF.

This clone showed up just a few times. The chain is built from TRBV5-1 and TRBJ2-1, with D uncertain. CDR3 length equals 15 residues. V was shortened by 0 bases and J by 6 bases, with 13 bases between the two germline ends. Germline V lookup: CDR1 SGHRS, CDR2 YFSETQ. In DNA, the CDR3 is TGCGCCAGCAGCTTGGTACCAGCAGACTTCAATGAGCAGTTCTTC. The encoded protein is CASSLVPADFNEQFF.

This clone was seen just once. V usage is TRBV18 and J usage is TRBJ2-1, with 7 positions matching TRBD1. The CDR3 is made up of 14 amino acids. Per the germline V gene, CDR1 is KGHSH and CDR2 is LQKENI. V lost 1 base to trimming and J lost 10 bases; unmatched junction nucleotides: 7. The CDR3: CASSPQNRGSEQFF. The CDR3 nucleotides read TGTGCCAGCTCACCACAAAACAGGGGTTCGGAGCAGTTCTTC.

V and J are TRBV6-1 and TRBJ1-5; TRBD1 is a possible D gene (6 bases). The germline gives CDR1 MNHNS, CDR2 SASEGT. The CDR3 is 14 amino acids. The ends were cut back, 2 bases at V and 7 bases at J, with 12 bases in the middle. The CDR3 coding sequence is TGTGCCAGCAGTGAAACAGGGACACAACAGCCCCAGCATTTT. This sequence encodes CASSETGTQQPQHF.

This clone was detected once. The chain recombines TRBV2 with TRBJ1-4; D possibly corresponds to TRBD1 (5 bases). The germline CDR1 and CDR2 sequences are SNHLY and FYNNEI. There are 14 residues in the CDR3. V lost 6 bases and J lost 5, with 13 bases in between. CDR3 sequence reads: CASRRGLENEKLFF. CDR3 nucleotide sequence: TGTGCCAGCAGACGGGGGTTAGAAAATGAAAAACTGTTTTTT.

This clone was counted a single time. CDR3 nucleotide sequence: TGTGCCAGCTCCGGAAGGACCGGGATGGGGTACAATGAGCAGTTCTTC. It yields the protein CASSGRTGMGYNEQFF. The chain combines TRBV18 with TRBJ2-1; tentatively, D is TRBD2 (5 bases). The CDR3 extends over 16 amino acids. V lost 6 bases and J lost 4, with 19 bases in between. CDR1 KGHSH and CDR2 LQKENI come from the germline V gene.

Here the CDR3 reads CASSLRLHGYTF. Written as DNA, the CDR3 is TGTGCCAGCAGTTTGAGGCTTCATGGCTACACCTTC. The chain recombines TRBV12-3 or TRBV12-4 with TRBJ1-2; no clear D gene. CDR3 length: 12 residues. Deletions cut 3 bases from V and 6 bases from J, with 8 bases between.

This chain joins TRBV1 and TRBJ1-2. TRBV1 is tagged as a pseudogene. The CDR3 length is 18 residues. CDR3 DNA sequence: TGCACCAGCAGCCAAGCGTTTACGGGACTTGGACGGAACTATGGCTACACCTTC. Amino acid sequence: CTSSQAFTGLGRNYGYTF.

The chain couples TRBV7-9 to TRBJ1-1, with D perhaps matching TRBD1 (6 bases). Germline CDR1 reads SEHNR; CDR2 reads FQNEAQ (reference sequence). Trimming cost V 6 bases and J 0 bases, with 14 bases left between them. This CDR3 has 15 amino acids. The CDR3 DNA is TGTGCCAGCAGAAAGAAACAGGGCTTGAACACTGAAGCTTTCTTT. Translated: CASRKKQGLNTEAFF.